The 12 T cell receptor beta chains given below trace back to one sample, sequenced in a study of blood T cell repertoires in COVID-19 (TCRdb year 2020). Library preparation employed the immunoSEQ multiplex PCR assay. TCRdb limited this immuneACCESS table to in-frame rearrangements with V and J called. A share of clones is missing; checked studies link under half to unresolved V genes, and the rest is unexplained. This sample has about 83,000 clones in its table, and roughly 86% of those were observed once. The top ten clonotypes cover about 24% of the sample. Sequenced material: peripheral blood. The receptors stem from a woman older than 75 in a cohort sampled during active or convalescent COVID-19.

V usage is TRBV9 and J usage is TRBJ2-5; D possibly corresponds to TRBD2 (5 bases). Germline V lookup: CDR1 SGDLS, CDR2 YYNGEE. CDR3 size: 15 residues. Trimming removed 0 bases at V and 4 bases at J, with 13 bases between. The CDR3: CASSVGASGTETQYF. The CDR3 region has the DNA TGTGCCAGCAGCGTAGGCGCTTCGGGAACAGAGACCCAGTACTTC.

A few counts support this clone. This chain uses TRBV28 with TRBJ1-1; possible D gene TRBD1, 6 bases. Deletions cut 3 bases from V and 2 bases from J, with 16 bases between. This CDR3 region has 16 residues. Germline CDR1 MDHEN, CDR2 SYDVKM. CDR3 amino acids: CASSFSIQQGNTEAFF. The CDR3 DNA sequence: TGTGCCAGCAGTTTTTCGATCCAACAGGGCAACACTGAAGCTTTCTTT.

The CDR3 spells CASSTGATEAFF. The CDR3 coding sequence is TGTGCCAGTAGTACAGGGGCCACTGAAGCTTTCTTT. This chain joins TRBV19 and TRBJ1-1; tentatively, D is TRBD1 (6 bases). Germline-derived CDR1 and CDR2 are LNHDA and SQIVND (reference sequence). The CDR3 runs 12 residues. V was clipped by 4 bases and J by 4 bases, with 7 bases between them.

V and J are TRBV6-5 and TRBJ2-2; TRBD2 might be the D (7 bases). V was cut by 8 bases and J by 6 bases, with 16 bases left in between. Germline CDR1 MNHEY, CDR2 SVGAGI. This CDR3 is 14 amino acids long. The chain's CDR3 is CASRVGGPAGELFF. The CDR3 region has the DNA TGTGCCAGCCGGGTGGGGGGGCCGGCCGGGGAGCTGTTTTTT.

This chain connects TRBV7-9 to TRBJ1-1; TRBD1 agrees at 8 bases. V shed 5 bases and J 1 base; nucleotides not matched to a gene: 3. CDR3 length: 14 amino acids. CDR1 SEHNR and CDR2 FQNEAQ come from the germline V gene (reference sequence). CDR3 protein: CASSHGQGNTEAFF. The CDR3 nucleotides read TGTGCCAGCAGCCATGGACAGGGGAACACTGAAGCTTTCTTT.

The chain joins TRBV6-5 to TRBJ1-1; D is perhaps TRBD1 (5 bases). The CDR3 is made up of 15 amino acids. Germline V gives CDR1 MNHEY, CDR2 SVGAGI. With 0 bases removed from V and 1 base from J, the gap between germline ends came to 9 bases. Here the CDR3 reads CASSYSRQWNTEAFF. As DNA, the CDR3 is TGTGCCAGCAGTTACTCTAGACAGTGGAACACTGAAGCTTTCTTT.

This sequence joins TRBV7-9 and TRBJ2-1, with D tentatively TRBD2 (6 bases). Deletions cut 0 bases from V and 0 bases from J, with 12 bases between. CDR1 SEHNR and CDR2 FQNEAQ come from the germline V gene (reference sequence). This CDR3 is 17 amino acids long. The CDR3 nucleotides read TGTGCCAGCAGCTTAGCCGGACGGACTAACTCCTACAATGAGCAGTTCTTC. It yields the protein CASSLAGRTNSYNEQFF.

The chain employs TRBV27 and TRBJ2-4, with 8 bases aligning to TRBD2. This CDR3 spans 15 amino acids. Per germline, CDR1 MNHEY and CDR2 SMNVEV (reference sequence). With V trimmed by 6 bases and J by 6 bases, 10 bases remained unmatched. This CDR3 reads CASRKTREALNIQYF. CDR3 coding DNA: TGTGCCAGCAGAAAGACGCGGGAGGCCCTAAACATTCAGTACTTC.

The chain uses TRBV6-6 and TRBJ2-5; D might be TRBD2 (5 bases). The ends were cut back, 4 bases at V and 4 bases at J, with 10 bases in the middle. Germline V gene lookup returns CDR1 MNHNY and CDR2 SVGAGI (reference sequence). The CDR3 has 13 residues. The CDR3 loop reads CASSLGRLETQYF. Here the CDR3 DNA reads TGTGCCAGCAGTTTAGGGAGACTAGAGACCCAGTACTTC.

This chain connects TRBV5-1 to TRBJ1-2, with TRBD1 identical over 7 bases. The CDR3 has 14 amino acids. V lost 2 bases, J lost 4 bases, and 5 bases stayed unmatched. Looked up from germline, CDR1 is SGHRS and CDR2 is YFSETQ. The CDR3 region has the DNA TGCGCCAGCAGCTTAGGGGGCGCCGGCTATGGCTACACCTTC. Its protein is CASSLGGAGYGYTF.

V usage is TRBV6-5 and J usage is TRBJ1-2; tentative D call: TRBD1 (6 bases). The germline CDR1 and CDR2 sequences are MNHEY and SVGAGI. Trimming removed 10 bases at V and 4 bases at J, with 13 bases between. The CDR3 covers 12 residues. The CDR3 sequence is CAIRQDLYGYTF. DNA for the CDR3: TGTGCCATCCGACAGGACCTCTATGGCTACACCTTC.

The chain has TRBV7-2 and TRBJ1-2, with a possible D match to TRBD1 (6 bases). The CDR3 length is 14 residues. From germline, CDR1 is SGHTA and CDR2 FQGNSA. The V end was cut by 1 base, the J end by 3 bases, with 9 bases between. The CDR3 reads CASSLGAGDYGYTF. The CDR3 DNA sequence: TGTGCCAGCAGCTTAGGGGCAGGGGACTATGGCTACACCTTC.